This TCR beta chain was sequenced for a study of metastatic and nonmetastatic thyroid tumors. The wider study: Malignant and benign thyroid patients had repertoires compared in peripheral blood and tumor or nodule tissue.

Authors' data handling: To classify distant metastasis in papillary thyroid cancer, a model was built from CDR3 differences across clinicopathological groups. Through MiXCR, TCRdb re-clonotyped the PCR reads. Clone size and V and J calls follow TCRdb, not the original study. The table has 35,000 to 50,000 clones, 19% seen once; the top ten hold around 17%. Patients had received no treatment of any kind before thyroid surgery. About this clone: What it recognizes is unknown. Relative to the germline gene, one junction end is altered; a read error may explain this.

Findings and caveats of the study: In both blood and tumor samples, TCR beta diversity was reported significantly higher for malignant than benign nodules.

Germline loops: CDR1 SGHTA, CDR2 FQGNSA. The CDR3 consists of 16 residues. The TCR was taken from a female donor with papillary thyroid cancer or a benign thyroid nodule (not recorded which). Some clones in this sample may be carry-over from other donors' samples. The sample consisted of blood. V is TRBV7-2 and J is TRBJ1-4; the D gene is possibly TRBD1 (5 bases). CDR3 amino acids: CASSPTGRGLDEKLLF. Written as DNA, the CDR3 is TGTGCCAGCAGCCCCACGGGGCGCGGTTTGGATGAAAAACTGCTTTTT.